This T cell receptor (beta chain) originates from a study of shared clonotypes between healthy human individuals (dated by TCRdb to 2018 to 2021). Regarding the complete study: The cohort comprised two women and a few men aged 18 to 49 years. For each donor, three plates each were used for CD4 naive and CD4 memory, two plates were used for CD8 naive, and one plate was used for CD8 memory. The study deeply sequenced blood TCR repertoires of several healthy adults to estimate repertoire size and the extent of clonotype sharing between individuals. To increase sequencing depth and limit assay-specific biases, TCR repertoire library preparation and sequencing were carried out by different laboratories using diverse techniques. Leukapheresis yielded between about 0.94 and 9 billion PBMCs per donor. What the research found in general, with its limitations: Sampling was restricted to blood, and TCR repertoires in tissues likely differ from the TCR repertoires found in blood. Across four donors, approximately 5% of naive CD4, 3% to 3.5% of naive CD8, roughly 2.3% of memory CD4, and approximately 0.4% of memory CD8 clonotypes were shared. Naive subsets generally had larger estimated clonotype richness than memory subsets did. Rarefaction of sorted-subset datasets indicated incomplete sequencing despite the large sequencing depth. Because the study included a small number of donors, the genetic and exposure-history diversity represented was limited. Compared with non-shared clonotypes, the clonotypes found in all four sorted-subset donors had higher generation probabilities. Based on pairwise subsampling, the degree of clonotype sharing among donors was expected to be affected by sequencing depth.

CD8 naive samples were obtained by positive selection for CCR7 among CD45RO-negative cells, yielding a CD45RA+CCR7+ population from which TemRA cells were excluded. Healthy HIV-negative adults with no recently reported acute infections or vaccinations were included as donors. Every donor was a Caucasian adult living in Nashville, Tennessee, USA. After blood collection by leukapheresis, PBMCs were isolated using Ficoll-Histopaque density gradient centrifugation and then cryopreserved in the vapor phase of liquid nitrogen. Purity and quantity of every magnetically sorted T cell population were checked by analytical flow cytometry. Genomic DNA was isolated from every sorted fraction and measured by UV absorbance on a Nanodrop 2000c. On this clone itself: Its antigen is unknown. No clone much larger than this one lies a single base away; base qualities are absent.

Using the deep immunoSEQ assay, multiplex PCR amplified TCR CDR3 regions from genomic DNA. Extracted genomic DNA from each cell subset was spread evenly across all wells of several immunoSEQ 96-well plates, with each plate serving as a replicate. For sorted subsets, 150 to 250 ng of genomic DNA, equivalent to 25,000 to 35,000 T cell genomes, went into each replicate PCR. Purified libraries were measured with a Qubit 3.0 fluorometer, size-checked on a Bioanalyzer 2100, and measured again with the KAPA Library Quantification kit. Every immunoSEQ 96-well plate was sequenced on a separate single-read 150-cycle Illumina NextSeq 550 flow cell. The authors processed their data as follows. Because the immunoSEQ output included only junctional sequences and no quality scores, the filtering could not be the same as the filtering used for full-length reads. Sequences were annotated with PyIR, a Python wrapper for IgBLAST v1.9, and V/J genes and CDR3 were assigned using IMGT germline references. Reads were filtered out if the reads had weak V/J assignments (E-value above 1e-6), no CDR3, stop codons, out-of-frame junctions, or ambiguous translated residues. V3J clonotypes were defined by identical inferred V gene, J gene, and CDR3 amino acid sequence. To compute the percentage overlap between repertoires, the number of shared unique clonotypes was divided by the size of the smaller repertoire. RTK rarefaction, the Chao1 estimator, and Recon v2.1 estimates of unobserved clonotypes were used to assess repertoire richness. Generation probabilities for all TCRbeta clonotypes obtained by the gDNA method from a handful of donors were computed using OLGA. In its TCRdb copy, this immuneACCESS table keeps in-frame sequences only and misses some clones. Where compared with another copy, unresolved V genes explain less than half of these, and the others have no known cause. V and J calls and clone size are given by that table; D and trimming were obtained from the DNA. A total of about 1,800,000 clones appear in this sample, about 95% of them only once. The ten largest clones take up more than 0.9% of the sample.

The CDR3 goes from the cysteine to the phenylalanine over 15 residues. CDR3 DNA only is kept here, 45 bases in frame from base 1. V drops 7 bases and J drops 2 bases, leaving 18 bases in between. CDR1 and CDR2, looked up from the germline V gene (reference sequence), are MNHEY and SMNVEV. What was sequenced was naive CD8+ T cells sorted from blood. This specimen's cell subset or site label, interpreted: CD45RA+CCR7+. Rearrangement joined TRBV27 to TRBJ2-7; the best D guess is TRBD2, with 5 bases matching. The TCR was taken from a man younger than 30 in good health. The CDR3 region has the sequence CASKPEAYSTYEQYF. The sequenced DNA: TGTGCCAGCAAACCGGAGGCCTATTCTACCTACGAGCAGTACTTC.